The 13 T cell receptor beta chains reported below all come from one sample, sequenced in a study of blood T cell repertoires in COVID-19. Method: immunoSEQ multiplex PCR; TCRdb's copy keeps in-frame clones and lacks some. The table lists roughly 290,000 clones, 70% to 90% of them singletons, with 4.3% in the top ten. The sequenced sample was PBMCs or T cells enriched from blood (not recorded which). The receptor source for this set is a woman aged 30 to 39 who had recovered from COVID-19.

This chain uses TRBV5-6 with TRBJ1-2, with D tentatively TRBD1 (5 bases). The V and J ends lost 1 base and 8 bases respectively, with 12 bases between them. CDR1 is SGHDT and CDR2 is YYEEEE in the germline V gene. The CDR3 consists of 13 residues. The CDR3 protein is CASSLSAGKGYTF. The CDR3 region has the DNA TGTGCCAGCAGCTTGAGCGCAGGGAAGGGCTACACCTTC. Full variable domain (remainder filled in from reference TRBV5-6 and TRBJ1-2): DAGVTQSPTHLIKTRGQQVTLRCSPKSGHDTVSWYQQALGQGPQFIFQYYEEEERQRGNFPDRFSGHQFPNYSSELNVNALLLGDSALYLCASSLSAGKGYTFGSGTRLTVV.

V gene TRBV3-1 (or the pseudogene TRBV3-2) combines with J gene TRBJ1-2, with D maybe TRBD1 (6 bases). CDR1 LGHDT and CDR2 YNNKEL come from the germline V gene (reference sequence). Trimming took off 1 base at V and 4 bases at J, with 10 bases between the two ends. The length of the CDR3 is 14 residues. The CDR3 nucleotides are TGTGCCAGCAGCCAAGGGGGGGGGCCCTATGGCTACACCTTC. It is translated as CASSQGGGPYGYTF.

This chain uses TRBV7-9 with TRBJ1-5, with TRBD1 as a possible D gene (5 bases). Trimming shortened V by 5 bases and J by 7 bases, and 21 bases separated the two germline ends. Germline-derived CDR1 and CDR2 are SEHNR and FQNEAQ (reference sequence). The CDR3 covers 16 residues. CDR3 DNA sequence: TGTGCCAGCAGCACCTCTGGATCGGGTGGGGGGCAGCCCCAGCATTTT. Translating it yields CASSTSGSGGGQPQHF.

The rearrangement joins TRBV6-5 to TRBJ2-7, with 9 nucleotides matching TRBD2. CDR1 is MNHEY and CDR2 is SVGAGI in the germline V gene. The CDR3 spans 14 residues. V lost 6 bases to trimming and J lost 3 bases; unmatched junction nucleotides: 6. CDR3 nucleotides: TGTGCCAGCAGAGCGGGACTAGCAAGCTACGAGCAGTACTTC. It encodes CASRAGLASYEQYF.

The chain carries TRBV18 and TRBJ2-5, with a possible D match to TRBD1 (5 bases). V was pared by 6 bases and J by 5 bases, with 13 bases between. The CDR3 sequence is 13 residues long. Germline V gives CDR1 KGHSH, CDR2 LQKENI. The CDR3 spells CASSPGALETQYF. The CDR3 DNA reads TGTGCCAGCTCTCCTGGGGCGCTGGAGACCCAGTACTTC.

CDR3 nucleotides: TGTGCCATTCAGAGAGACAGGGGCGAAGCTTTCTTT. Translated: CAIQRDRGEAFF. This chain joins TRBV28 and TRBJ1-1, with 8 bases lining up with TRBD1. Trimming cost V 10 bases and J 8 bases; bases outside gene matches: 9. The CDR3 loop spans 12 amino acids. Germline-derived CDR1 and CDR2 are MDHEN and SYDVKM.

This clone was seen just once. The chain carries TRBV2 and TRBJ1-6, with a possible D match to TRBD1 (6 bases). Germline V gene lookup returns CDR1 SNHLY and CDR2 FYNNEI. The CDR3 sequence is 17 residues long. V lost 4 bases and J lost 0, with 13 bases in between. CDR3 DNA: TGTGCCAGCAGTGGCCAGGGGAAAGGCTCCTATAATTCACCCCTCCACTTT. As protein: CASSGQGKGSYNSPLHF.

The chain is built from TRBV7-9 and TRBJ1-1; D is undetermined. Trimming removed 0 bases at V and 9 bases at J, with 8 bases between. The CDR3 has 12 residues. Germline V gene sequence: CDR1 SEHNR, CDR2 FQNEAQ (reference sequence). CDR3 sequence (DNA): TGTGCCAGCAGCTTAGCCCTACAGAAAGCTTTCTTT. This encodes CASSLALQKAFF.

The CDR3 loop reads CAISKETGTGIYGYTF. The CDR3 DNA sequence: TGTGCCATCAGCAAGGAAACCGGGACAGGGATATATGGCTACACCTTC. This rearrangement joins TRBV10-3 to TRBJ1-2; TRBD1 matches 9 bases. This CDR3 has 16 amino acids. The germline V gene encodes CDR1 ENHRY and CDR2 SYGVKD. The V segment lost 6 bases and the J segment 5 bases; nucleotides outside the gene matches: 13.

The chain joins TRBV10-3 to TRBJ2-2; unclear D gene. Trimming removed 0 bases at V and 7 bases at J, with 3 bases between. The length of the CDR3 is 12 residues. Germline values: CDR1 ENHRY, CDR2 SYGVKD. DNA for the CDR3: TGTGCCATCAGTGAGTCGTACGGGGAGCTGTTTTTT. As protein: CAISESYGELFF.

The V gene is TRBV5-4, the J gene TRBJ2-5, with no clear D. Looked up from germline, CDR1 is SGHNT and CDR2 is YYREEE (reference sequence). The CDR3 is 15 residues long. Trimming took off 1 base at V and 1 base at J, with 11 bases between the two ends. The CDR3 sequence: CASSLSMGIQETQYF. The CDR3 nucleotides are TGTGCCAGCAGCTTGTCGATGGGCATCCAAGAGACCCAGTACTTC.

This chain uses TRBV7-9 with TRBJ1-4, with TRBD1 matching over 8 bases. V lost 3 bases to trimming and J lost 1 base; unmatched junction nucleotides: 13. Per the germline V gene, CDR1 is SEHNR and CDR2 is FQNEAQ (reference sequence). This CDR3 contains 19 residues. The CDR3 loop reads CASSFGQGSKLRTNEKLFF. The CDR3 DNA reads TGTGCCAGCAGCTTCGGACAGGGCTCTAAACTGAGAACTAATGAAAAACTGTTTTTT.

The chain links TRBV19 to TRBJ2-1, with 7 bases that match TRBD2. Germline V gives CDR1 LNHDA, CDR2 SQIVND (reference sequence). CDR3 size: 16 residues. The junction had 22 bases not matched to a gene; V was cut back by 10 bases and J by 10 bases. The CDR3 bases are TGTGCCACCGCGTCACTTTCTAGCGGTACTAGGTTGGAGCAGTTCTTC. Translation gives CATASLSSGTRLEQFF. Using reference TRBV19 and TRBJ2-1 for the parts outside the CDR3, the full variable domain is DGGITQSPKYLFRKEGQNVTLSCEQNLNHDAMYWYRQDPGQGLRLIYYSQIVNDFQKGDIAEGYSVSREKKESFPLTVTSAQKNPTAFYLCATASLSSGTRLEQFFGPGTRLTVL.